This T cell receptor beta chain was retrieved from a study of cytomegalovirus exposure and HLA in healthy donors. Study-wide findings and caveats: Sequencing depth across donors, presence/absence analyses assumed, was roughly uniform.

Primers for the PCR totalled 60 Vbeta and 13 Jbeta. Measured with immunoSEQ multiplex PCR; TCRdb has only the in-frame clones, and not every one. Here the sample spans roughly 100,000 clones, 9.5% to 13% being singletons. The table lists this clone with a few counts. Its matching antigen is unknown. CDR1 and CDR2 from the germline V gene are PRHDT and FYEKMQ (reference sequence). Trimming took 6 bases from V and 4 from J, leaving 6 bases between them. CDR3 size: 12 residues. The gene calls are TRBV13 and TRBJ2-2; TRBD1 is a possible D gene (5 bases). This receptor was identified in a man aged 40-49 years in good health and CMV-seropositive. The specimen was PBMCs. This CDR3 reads CASSDSTGELFF. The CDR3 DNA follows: TGTGCCAGCAGTGACAGCACCGGGGAGCTGTTTTTT.